Listed below are T cell receptor beta chains from one sample, sequenced in a study of blood T cell repertoires in COVID-19. TCRdb keeps only in-frame clones here, not all; method: immunoSEQ multiplex PCR. The table has some 190,000 clones, approximately 87% seen once. Sequencing was performed on peripheral blood. These receptor sequences come from a person aged 70 to 80 with COVID-19, enrolled during active disease. CDR3s include the opening cysteine and the closing phenylalanine or tryptophan. D genes are given only for firm matches. Size values are once, few and many counts, or a class for expanded clones, and some rows have none.

V gene,J gene,clone size,D gene,CDR3 DNA,CDR3 protein
TRBV7-2,TRBJ2-5,.,.,TGTGCCAGCAGCCCCAACAGGTTACAAGAGACCCAGTACTTC,CASSPNRLQETQYF
TRBV5-1,TRBJ1-1,.,TRBD1,TGCGCCAGCAGTCTTGACAGGGGAACTGAAGCTTTCTTT,CASSLDRGTEAFF
TRBV28,TRBJ2-1,.,TRBD2,TGTGCCAGCAGTTTAGCGGGGGGTCCCTACAATGAGCAGTTCTTC,CASSLAGGPYNEQFF
TRBV5-4,TRBJ2-5,.,.,TGTGCCAGCAGCTTGCCGGTGGGGGGGCCTCGGGAGACCCAGTACTTC,CASSLPVGGPRETQYF
TRBV5-1,TRBJ2-7,.,TRBD2,TGCGCCAGCAGCCCAACCGGGACTAGCGGAACCTACGAGCAGTACTTC,CASSPTGTSGTYEQYF
TRBV14,TRBJ1-1,.,TRBD1,TGTGCCAGCAGCCACCCCGCCGGGACAGGGGGAGGATCCACTGAAGCTTTCTTT,CASSHPAGTGGGSTEAFF
TRBV9,TRBJ2-7,.,.,TGTGCCAGCAGCGTAGAGGAGGGGCAGTACGAGCAGTACTTC,CASSVEEGQYEQYF
TRBV21-1,TRBJ2-1,.,.,TGTGCCAGCAGCAAGACTCGGGTTGAGGGTGGCAATGAGCAGTTCTTC,CASSKTRVEGGNEQFF
TRBV7-9,TRBJ2-7,.,TRBD1,TGTGCCAGCAGCGGGACAGGGAGGTACGAGCAGTACTTC,CASSGTGRYEQYF
TRBV5-1,TRBJ1-6,.,.,TGCGCCAGCAGCTTGGGTTCCGAGGGTTCACCCCTCCACTTT,CASSLGSEGSPLHF
TRBV27,TRBJ1-5,few,TRBD1,TGTGCCAGCACTCGCACAGGGGGCGGGAATCAGCCCCAGCATTTT,CASTRTGGGNQPQHF
TRBV10-1,TRBJ1-4,.,.,TGCGCCAGCATAGGTGCCTCAATGAGGAAACTGTTTTTT,CASIGASMRKLFF
TRBV6-5,TRBJ2-5,few,.,TGTGCCAGCTCCCTATCCCAGGGGGGAGAGACCCAGTACTTC,CASSLSQGGETQYF
TRBV7-9,TRBJ2-3,once,TRBD2,TGTGCCAGCAGCTTCAGCGGGGCAGATACGCAGTATTTT,CASSFSGADTQYF
TRBV10-3,TRBJ2-7,.,.,TGTGCCATCAAGGAGAAGCCGGGGGCGGGGGACTCCTACGAGCAGTACTTC,CAIKEKPGAGDSYEQYF
TRBV7-3,TRBJ2-1,.,.,TGTGCCAGCAGCTTAGGGCAGGGCGGAGAGAATGAGCAGTTCTTC,CASSLGQGGENEQFF